Shown below are 22 T cell receptor beta chains from a single sample sequenced in a study of blood T cell repertoires in COVID-19 (dated by TCRdb to about 2020). The method was the immunoSEQ multiplex PCR assay. Imported from immuneACCESS, the table was reduced by TCRdb to in-frame sequences with V and J called. These copies leave out some clones; in studies compared against another copy, an unresolved V gene accounts for under half, and the cause of the remainder is not known. This sample gives around 220,000 clones in total; around 90% of them show up just once. About 6% of the sample lies in the top ten. The sequenced sample was PBMCs or T cells enriched from blood (not recorded which). These receptors all stem from a woman in her twenties or thirties with acute COVID-19.

This chain joins TRBV28 and TRBJ1-4; D may be TRBD1 (6 bases). Germline CDR1 is MDHEN and CDR2 is SYDVKM. Trimming took off 5 bases at V and 7 bases at J, with 11 bases between the two ends. The CDR3 length is 13 residues. The CDR3 bases are TGTGCCAGCAGTCTACAGGGCGGTGAAAAACTGTTTTTT. Amino acids: CASSLQGGEKLFF.

V and J are TRBV28 and TRBJ2-2, with 12 bases identical to TRBD2. Looked up from germline, CDR1 is MDHEN and CDR2 is SYDVKM. V lost 6 bases, J lost 5 bases, and 7 bases stayed unmatched. The CDR3 has 16 amino acids. The chain's CDR3 is CASRMTSGGSTGELFF. The CDR3 DNA follows: TGTGCCAGCAGGATGACTAGCGGGGGATCAACCGGGGAGCTGTTTTTT.

In its sample, this clone was seen a few times. CDR3 sequence: CASSAAGLDESSGELFF. Written as DNA, the CDR3 is TGTGCCAGTAGTGCGGCGGGACTAGATGAATCCTCCGGGGAGCTGTTTTTT. The chain couples TRBV19 to TRBJ2-2; 8 nucleotides match TRBD2. The CDR3 totals 17 residues. V lost 5 bases to trimming and J lost 6 bases; unmatched junction nucleotides: 14. Germline assignment: CDR1 LNHDA and CDR2 SQIVND (reference sequence).

This chain connects TRBV11-3 to TRBJ2-1, with 8 bases identical to TRBD2. The CDR3 is made up of 15 amino acids. The junction had 1 base not matched to a gene; V was cut back by 3 bases and J by 0 bases. CDR1 and CDR2 from the germline V gene are SGHNT and YENEEA. The DNA of the CDR3 is TGTGCCAGCAGCTTGGGACTAGTCTCCTACAATGAGCAGTTCTTC. Amino acid sequence: CASSLGLVSYNEQFF.

The CDR3 DNA is TGTGCCAGCAGCCAATTGAGGGCTTTTGGAAACACCATATATTTT. This gives the protein CASSQLRAFGNTIYF. The V call is TRBV3-1 (or the pseudogene TRBV3-2), the J call TRBJ1-3, with D hard to call. V lost 2 bases and J lost 3, with 11 bases in between. CDR1 and CDR2 from the germline V gene are LGHDT and YNNKEL (reference sequence). The CDR3 has 15 amino acids.

CDR3 in amino acids: CASSVDDRGISGNTIYF. Written as DNA, the CDR3 is TGTGCCAGCAGCGTAGACGACAGGGGTATCTCTGGAAACACCATATATTTT. V usage is TRBV9 and J usage is TRBJ1-3; 8 bases match TRBD1. Per germline, CDR1 SGDLS and CDR2 YYNGEE. The CDR3 spans 17 residues. The V and J ends lost 0 bases and 0 bases, in that order; junction bases with no gene match: 5.

A remark on this clone: Germline and junction disagree at one end, which may indicate a read error. The rearrangement links TRBV28 to TRBJ1-5; D uncertain. The CDR3 has 12 residues. Germline V gene lookup returns CDR1 MDHEN and CDR2 SYDVKM. The CDR3 sequence: CASSPSDQPQHF. The CDR3 bases are TGTGCCAGCAGTCCTAGCGATCAGCCCCAGCATTTT.

The chain uses TRBV5-1 and TRBJ2-1; perhaps TRBD1 as D (5 bases). CDR1 is SGHRS, CDR2 YFSETQ, per germline. V was trimmed by 7 bases and J by 6 bases, leaving 17 bases between them. CDR3 length: 14 residues. The CDR3 region has the DNA TGCGCCAGCTCCCGGGCCGTAACAGGCAATGAGCAGTTCTTC. This codes for CASSRAVTGNEQFF.

This rearrangement joins TRBV3-1 (or the pseudogene TRBV3-2) to TRBJ2-1; 8 bases align to TRBD2. V lost 2 bases, J lost 7 bases, and 13 bases stayed unmatched. CDR3 length: 17 amino acids. Germline V gene data show CDR1 as LGHDT and CDR2 as YNNKEL (reference sequence). The CDR3 loop reads CASSQSAPGTRPNEQFF. The CDR3 nucleotides read TGTGCCAGCAGCCAATCCGCTCCCGGGACTAGACCTAATGAGCAGTTCTTC.

V gene TRBV19 combines with J gene TRBJ2-7, with 16 nucleotides matching TRBD2. With 6 bases clipped from V and 7 bases from J, the junction kept 3 bases outside the gene matches. Germline loops: CDR1 LNHDA, CDR2 SQIVND (reference sequence). There are 14 residues in the CDR3. The CDR3 coding sequence is TGTGCCAGTAGCAGGGGACTAGCGGGAGGGGAGCAGTACTTC. Residues: CASSRGLAGGEQYF.

The chain couples TRBV28 to TRBJ2-7, with TRBD2 identical over 15 bases. The CDR3 length is 16 residues. V trimming: 3 bases; J trimming: 3 bases; junction bases outside the gene matches: 3. CDR1 MDHEN and CDR2 SYDVKM come from the germline V gene. The DNA for the CDR3 is TGTGCCAGCAGTTTTTGGACTAGCGGGGGGGGCTACGAGCAGTACTTC. Protein product: CASSFWTSGGGYEQYF.

The gene calls are TRBV28 and TRBJ1-5, with TRBD1 as a possible D gene (5 bases). CDR3 length equals 16 residues. Germline V CDR1 and CDR2: MDHEN, SYDVKM. V was trimmed by 6 bases and J by 0 bases, leaving 15 bases between them. This CDR3 reads CASSVPGGVSNQPQHF. The CDR3, as DNA: TGTGCCAGCAGCGTCCCAGGAGGGGTTAGCAATCAGCCCCAGCATTTT.

The chain employs TRBV2 and TRBJ1-6; maybe TRBD1 (6 bases). CDR1 is SNHLY and CDR2 is FYNNEI in the germline V gene. The CDR3 totals 16 residues. Deletions cut 3 bases from V and 5 bases from J, with 14 bases between. The chain's CDR3 is CASSEAGASNNSPLHF. The CDR3 DNA sequence: TGTGCCAGCAGTGAGGCAGGGGCCTCGAATAATTCACCCCTCCACTTT.

The chain uses TRBV10-3 and TRBJ2-7, with 8 bases aligning to TRBD2. CDR3 length: 12 residues. The germline gives CDR1 ENHRY, CDR2 SYGVKD. V lost 10 bases and J lost 2; bases outside the gene matches: 4. The CDR3 region has the DNA TGTGCCAGCACTAGCGGCCCCTACGAGCAGTACTTC. This sequence encodes CASTSGPYEQYF.

Notes on this clone: This sample includes further DNA sequences coding for the same CDR3. The chain uses TRBV27 and TRBJ1-6; 7 nucleotides agree with TRBD1. With V trimmed by 4 bases and J by 7 bases, 1 base remained unmatched. CDR3 size: 13 residues. Germline V gene lookup returns CDR1 MNHEY and CDR2 SMNVEV (reference sequence). In DNA form, the CDR3 reads TGTGCCAGCAGTTGGGACAGAAATTCACCCCTCCACTTT. Amino acids: CASSWDRNSPLHF.

This chain links TRBV30 with TRBJ2-7; TRBD2 is a possible D gene (6 bases). Looked up from germline, CDR1 is GTSNPN and CDR2 is SVGIG (reference sequence). Trimming took off 1 base at V and 10 bases at J, with 23 bases between the two ends. The CDR3 is 15 residues long. CDR3 bases: TGTGCCTGGAGTGGTCCGGCAGGGAGCGTCGGGGGACAGTACTTC. Its protein is CAWSGPAGSVGGQYF.

This clone was observed once. The chain links TRBV6-1 to TRBJ1-2, with D perhaps matching TRBD1 (6 bases). Germline V gives CDR1 MNHNS, CDR2 SASEGT. V lost 1 base to trimming and J lost 4 bases, with 13 bases between them. The CDR3 has 15 amino acids. The CDR3, as DNA: TGTGCCAGCAGTGAAGAATCGGGACAAAGCTATGGCTACACCTTC. This translates into CASSEESGQSYGYTF.

The chain links TRBV11-3 to TRBJ2-1; TRBD2 aligns across 13 bases. Germline CDR1 and CDR2: SGHNT and YENEEA. The CDR3 totals 15 residues. V was pared by 1 base and J by 7 bases, with 1 base of the junction left unmatched. Here the CDR3 DNA reads TGTGCCAGCAGCTTAGGGACTAGCGGGAGAAATGAGCAGTTCTTC. Residues: CASSLGTSGRNEQFF. The variable domain in full, completed from reference TRBV11-3 and TRBJ2-1, reads EAGVVQSPRYKIIEKKQPVAFWCNPISGHNTLYWYLQNLGQGPELLIRYENEEAVDDSQLPKDRFSAERLKGVDSTLKIQPAELGDSAVYLCASSLGTSGRNEQFFGPGTRLTVL.

The chain carries TRBV27 and TRBJ2-1; D remains ambiguous. Trimming shortened V by 2 bases and J by 3 bases, and 8 bases separated the two germline ends. Germline V lookup: CDR1 MNHEY, CDR2 SMNVEV (reference sequence). The CDR3 runs to 14 residues. The CDR3 reads CASSLQADYNEQFF. CDR3 nucleotide sequence: TGTGCCAGCAGTTTACAGGCCGACTACAATGAGCAGTTCTTC.

The CDR3 region is CASSVSPEVGNTIYF. For the CDR3, the DNA is TGTGCCAGCAGCGTAAGCCCCGAGGTTGGAAACACCATATATTTT. The gene calls are TRBV9 and TRBJ1-3; no reliable D call. Germline V gene lookup returns CDR1 SGDLS and CDR2 YYNGEE. This CDR3 has 15 amino acids. V lost 1 base, J lost 3 bases, and 11 bases lay in between.

This clone was found once. The chain uses TRBV28 and TRBJ1-6; no reliable D call. Germline CDR1 and CDR2: MDHEN and SYDVKM. The CDR3 has 14 amino acids. The V end was cut by 7 bases, the J end by 7 bases, with 14 bases between. The CDR3 DNA follows: TGTGCCAGCAACTATGGAGACCGGAATTCACCCCTCCACTTT. Protein product: CASNYGDRNSPLHF. Full variable domain (outside the CDR3, taken from reference TRBV28 and TRBJ1-6): DVKVTQSSRYLVKRTGEKVFLECVQDMDHENMFWYRQDPGLGLRLIYFSYDVKMKEKGDIPEGYSVSREKKERFSLILESASTNQTSMYLCASNYGDRNSPLHFGNGTRLTVT.

V usage is TRBV15 and J usage is TRBJ2-5; tentative D call: TRBD2 (5 bases). V was trimmed by 0 bases and J by 4 bases, leaving 12 bases between them. Germline CDR1 LNHNV, CDR2 YYDKDF (reference sequence). CDR3 length equals 15 residues. The CDR3 nucleotides are TGTGCCACCAGCAGAGATACGGGTGAGGGAGAGACCCAGTACTTC. This sequence encodes CATSRDTGEGETQYF.